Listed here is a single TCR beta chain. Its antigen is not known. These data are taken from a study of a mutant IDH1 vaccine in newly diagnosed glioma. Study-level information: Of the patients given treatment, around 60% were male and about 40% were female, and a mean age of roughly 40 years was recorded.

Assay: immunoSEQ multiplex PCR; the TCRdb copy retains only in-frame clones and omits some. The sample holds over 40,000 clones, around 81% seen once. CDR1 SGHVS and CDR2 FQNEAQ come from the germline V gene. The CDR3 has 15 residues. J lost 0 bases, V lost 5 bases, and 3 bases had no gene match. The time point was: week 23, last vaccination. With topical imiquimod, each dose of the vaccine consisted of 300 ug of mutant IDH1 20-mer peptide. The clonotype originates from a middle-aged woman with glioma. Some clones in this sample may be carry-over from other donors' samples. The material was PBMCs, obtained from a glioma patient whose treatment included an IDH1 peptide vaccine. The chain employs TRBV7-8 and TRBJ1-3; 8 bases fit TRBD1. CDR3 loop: CASSRDRISGNTIYF. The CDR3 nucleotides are TGTGCCAGCAGCCGGGACAGGATCTCTGGAAACACCATATATTTT.